Following are 19 T cell receptor beta chains from one sample sequenced in a study of blood T cell repertoires in COVID-19. Some clones are missing from TCRdb's copy, which holds only in-frame ones; the method was immunoSEQ multiplex PCR. The sample records 30,000 to 40,000 clones, roughly 85% being singletons. What was sequenced was peripheral blood. These receptors all come from a human donor with acute or convalescent COVID-19. The donor label of this sample is uncertain.

This clone was picked up one time. The gene calls are TRBV2 and TRBJ1-4; D gene uncertain. CDR3 length equals 12 residues. Germline V gene data show CDR1 as SNHLY and CDR2 as FYNNEI. Between the trimmed V and J ends, which lost 6 bases and 4 bases, there was a span of 6 bases. CDR3 protein: CASSQVNEKLFF. The CDR3 coding sequence is TGTGCCAGCAGCCAGGTTAATGAAAAACTGTTTTTT.

This rearrangement joins TRBV11-2 to TRBJ1-1; D is unresolved. V gave up 4 bases and J gave up 1 base, with 7 bases separating them. Germline loops: CDR1 SGHAT, CDR2 FQNNGV. The CDR3 is made up of 13 amino acids. The DNA for the CDR3 is TGTGCCAGCAGCTATAGTAAGAACACTGAAGCTTTCTTT. It specifies CASSYSKNTEAFF. Supplemented by reference TRBV11-2 and TRBJ1-1, the full variable domain reads EAGVAQSPRYKIIEKRQSVAFWCNPISGHATLYWYQQILGQGPKLLIQFQNNGVVDDSQLPKDRFSAERLKGVDSTLKIQPAKLEDSAVYLCASSYSKNTEAFFGQGTRLTVV.

V gene TRBV18 combines with J gene TRBJ1-3; TRBD1 might be the D (5 bases). Trimming pared 3 bases from V and 2 bases from J, leaving 14 bases between. The germline V gene encodes CDR1 KGHSH and CDR2 LQKENI. The CDR3 covers 16 residues. The CDR3 nucleotides read TGTGCCAGCTCACCTCTGCCCGGGACTACTGGAAACACCATATATTTT. This translates into CASSPLPGTTGNTIYF. Full variable domain (remainder filled in from reference TRBV18 and TRBJ1-3): NAGVMQNPRHLVRRRGQEARLRCSPMKGHSHVYWYRQLPEEGLKFMVYLQKENIIDESGMPKERFSAEFPKEGPSILRIQQVVRGDSAAYFCASSPLPGTTGNTIYFGEGSWLTVV.

The chain has TRBV5-1 and TRBJ1-2; D is uncertain. Germline values: CDR1 SGHRS, CDR2 YFSETQ. V shed 0 bases and J shed 10 bases, with 13 bases lying between them. There are 13 residues in the CDR3. In nucleotides, the CDR3 is TGCGCCAGCAGCTTGGCGGAGGCGACGGCCTACACCTTC. Translating it yields CASSLAEATAYTF.

The count of this clone is one. The V call is TRBV4-2, the J call TRBJ1-4; TRBD1 agrees at 9 bases. Germline loops: CDR1 LGHNA, CDR2 YNFKEQ. J lost 4 bases, V lost 3 bases, and 6 bases had no gene match. This CDR3 has 16 residues. CDR3: CASSQEPGQGNEKLFF. The CDR3 bases are TGTGCCAGCAGCCAGGAACCGGGACAGGGTAATGAAAAACTGTTTTTT.

This chain joins TRBV6-5 and TRBJ1-1, with TRBD1 matching 10 bases. CDR1 and CDR2 from the germline V gene are MNHEY and SVGAGI. V lost 6 bases and J lost 8; bases outside the gene matches: 6. The CDR3 spans 13 residues. CDR3 protein: CASRLRTGGEAFF. The DNA for the CDR3 is TGTGCCAGCAGGCTTAGGACAGGGGGAGAAGCTTTCTTT.

This sequence joins TRBV30 and TRBJ1-2; possible D gene TRBD1, 5 bases. From germline, CDR1 is GTSNPN and CDR2 SVGIG (reference sequence). Between the trimmed V and J ends, which lost 0 bases and 8 bases, there was a span of 13 bases. CDR3 length equals 13 residues. The CDR3 spells CAWSVRGRGGYTF. The CDR3 DNA reads as TGTGCCTGGAGTGTTCGGGGGAGAGGGGGCTACACCTTC.

This clone was seen once. The rearrangement uses TRBV9 and TRBJ1-5, with 7 bases that match TRBD1. Unmatched junction bases numbered 9, after V lost 4 bases and J lost 5 bases. Germline loops: CDR1 SGDLS, CDR2 YYNGEE. The length of the CDR3 is 15 residues. The CDR3 loop is CASSRTGVQDQPQHF. CDR3 DNA: TGTGCCAGCAGCCGAACAGGGGTTCAAGATCAGCCCCAGCATTTT.

The rearrangement links TRBV27 to TRBJ2-1, with 8 bases that match TRBD1. The CDR3 has 15 residues. V was pared by 2 bases and J by 4 bases, with 4 bases of the junction left unmatched. Germline V gene data show CDR1 as MNHEY and CDR2 as SMNVEV (reference sequence). CDR3 nucleotide sequence: TGTGCCAGCAGTTTAGGGACAGGAGTATACAATGAGCAGTTCTTC. This codes for CASSLGTGVYNEQFF.

J is TRBJ1-3 and V is TRBV19; no clear D. The CDR3 has 14 amino acids. Per the germline V gene, CDR1 is LNHDA and CDR2 is SQIVND (reference sequence). V was clipped by 7 bases and J by 0 bases, with 10 bases between them. The CDR3 DNA reads as TGTGCCAGTAATTTGGAGAGCTCTGGAAACACCATATATTTT. Protein sequence: CASNLESSGNTIYF.

The rearrangement links TRBV6-5 to TRBJ2-2, with 10 bases fitting TRBD1. The CDR3 extends over 15 amino acids. Trimming cost V 6 bases and J 3 bases; bases outside gene matches: 4. The V gene's germline CDR1 is MNHEY and CDR2 SVGAGI. The CDR3 is CASRMTGGHTGELFF. The CDR3 region has the DNA TGTGCCAGCAGGATGACAGGGGGCCACACCGGGGAGCTGTTTTTT.

This clone was recorded a few times. The chain links TRBV19 to TRBJ1-1; 7 bases fit TRBD1. Germline CDR1 and CDR2: LNHDA and SQIVND (reference sequence). Trimming took 8 bases from V and 5 from J; bases not matched to a gene: 8. The CDR3 totals 13 residues. CDR3 in amino acids: CASWRQGDTEAFF. The CDR3 nucleotides read TGTGCCAGTTGGCGGCAGGGGGATACTGAAGCTTTCTTT.

V gene TRBV11-3 combines with J gene TRBJ2-1; the match to TRBD1 covers 7 bases. V dropped 5 bases and J dropped 14; count of bases not matched to a gene: 18. CDR1 and CDR2 (germline): SGHNT, YENEEA. The CDR3 sequence is 15 residues long. The CDR3 is CASSLGSDQGVSEFF. The CDR3 bases are TGTGCCAGCAGCCTCGGAAGCGATCAGGGGGTATCCGAGTTCTTC.

The chain uses TRBV19 and TRBJ1-4; D is uncertain. CDR3 length: 15 amino acids. From germline, CDR1 is LNHDA and CDR2 SQIVND (reference sequence). V was clipped by 7 bases and J by 8 bases, with 20 bases between them. The CDR3 reads CASIPRGVFWEKLFF. The CDR3 nucleotides read TGTGCCAGTATCCCCCGCGGGGTTTTCTGGGAAAAACTGTTTTTT.

Only one count was recorded for this clone. This chain joins TRBV5-5 and TRBJ2-7; 8 bases line up with TRBD1. This CDR3 region has 13 residues. In germline, CDR1 is SGHKS, CDR2 YYEKEE (reference sequence). V lost 3 bases, J lost 6 bases, and 5 bases stayed unmatched. The CDR3 region has the DNA TGTGCCAGCAGCTCGACAGGGGTAGGCGAGCAGTACTTC. Amino acid sequence: CASSSTGVGEQYF.

This clone was counted once. This chain connects TRBV24-1 to TRBJ2-3, with D possibly matching TRBD1 (5 bases). The CDR3 sequence is 18 residues long. Germline V gives CDR1 KGHDR, CDR2 SFDVKD. V was shortened by 5 bases and J by 1 base, with 21 bases between the two germline ends. Written as DNA, the CDR3 is TGTGCCACCAGTGGAGGTCTTCGCGAAGGGGCTGGCACAGATACGCAGTATTTT. Translation: CATSGGLREGAGTDTQYF.

The genes are TRBV19 and TRBJ1-5; D perhaps matches TRBD1 (5 bases). Germline V CDR1 and CDR2: LNHDA, SQIVND (reference sequence). The CDR3 extends over 13 amino acids. The V gene lost 7 bases and the J gene lost 10 bases, with 17 bases spanning the gap. CDR3 DNA: TGTGCCAGTAATAGGGGCCCGGAGTCTCCCCAGCATTTT. This sequence encodes CASNRGPESPQHF.

The chain has TRBV7-6 and TRBJ2-3, with TRBD2 matching 7 bases. Germline V gives CDR1 SGHVS, CDR2 FNYEAQ. J lost 1 base, V lost 5 bases, and 6 bases had no gene match. The CDR3 has 15 residues. CDR3 residues: CASSLGGSGTDTQYF. CDR3 nucleotide sequence: TGTGCCAGCAGCCTCGGGGGGTCGGGCACAGATACGCAGTATTTT.

The genes are TRBV5-8 and TRBJ1-4; TRBD1 matches 9 bases. Germline CDR1 and CDR2: SGHTS and YDEGEE. J lost 0 bases, V lost 4 bases, and 4 bases had no gene match. The CDR3 runs to 16 residues. The CDR3 nucleotides read TGTGCCAGCAGCCCTGGACAGGGGTCAACTAATGAAAAACTGTTTTTT. Protein product: CASSPGQGSTNEKLFF.